Each of the 32 T cell receptor beta chains below was sequenced from the same sample in a study of shared clonotypes between healthy human individuals. TCRdb's copy holds only in-frame clones and misses some; the assay was immunoSEQ multiplex PCR. The table shows a few million clones, with approximately 95% occurring only once. The sample taken for sequencing was naive CD4+ T cells from PBMCs. The subset was: CD45RA+ positively selected. These receptors were obtained from a man aged 18 to 30 in good health. Some clones in this sample may be carry-over from other donors' samples.

Of note for this clone: Relative to the germline gene, one junction end is altered; a read error may explain this. This chain connects TRBV6-4 to TRBJ2-1; D is perhaps TRBD2 (5 bases). The CDR3 is 16 residues long. From germline, CDR1 is MRHNA and CDR2 SNTAGT. The CDR3 protein is CASSDQPLGSSNEQFF. The CDR3 bases are TGTGCCAGCAGTGACCAGCCACTAGGGTCCTCCAATGAGCAGTTCTTC.

The chain employs TRBV5-4 and TRBJ2-2; 7 bases line up with TRBD1. Germline lookup yields CDR1 SGHNT and CDR2 YYREEE (reference sequence). The V gene end was trimmed by 3 bases and the J gene end by 5 bases; junction bases not matched to a gene: 10. The CDR3 is 16 residues long. The CDR3 loop reads CASSSPPMTGTGELFF. In nucleotides, the CDR3 is TGTGCCAGCAGCTCGCCACCGATGACAGGGACCGGGGAGCTGTTTTTT.

The V gene is TRBV18, the J gene TRBJ2-7, with 11 bases lining up with TRBD1. Germline CDR1 reads KGHSH; CDR2 reads LQKENI. The CDR3 extends over 16 amino acids. The ends lost 3 bases at V and 0 bases at J; junction bases unmatched: 4. The CDR3 bases are TGTGCCAGCTCACCGCTCGGACAGGGGGCCTCCTACGAGCAGTACTTC. Translated, it gives CASSPLGQGASYEQYF. Supplemented by reference TRBV18 and TRBJ2-7, the full variable domain reads NAGVMQNPRHLVRRRGQEARLRCSPMKGHSHVYWYRQLPEEGLKFMVYLQKENIIDESGMPKERFSAEFPKEGPSILRIQQVVRGDSAAYFCASSPLGQGASYEQYFGPGTRLTVT.

The V call is TRBV19, the J call TRBJ2-5; D uncertain. The CDR3 is 10 residues long. The germline V gene has CDR1 LNHDA and CDR2 SQIVND (reference sequence). The V end was cut by 9 bases, the J end by 6 bases, with 8 bases between. This CDR3 is CARLQKTQYF. The DNA for the CDR3 is TGTGCCAGATTACAAAAGACCCAGTACTTC. The entire variable domain, with the rest obtained from reference TRBV19 and TRBJ2-5, is as follows: DGGITQSPKYLFRKEGQNVTLSCEQNLNHDAMYWYRQDPGQGLRLIYYSQIVNDFQKGDIAEGYSVSREKKESFPLTVTSAQKNPTAFYLCARLQKTQYFGPGTRLLVL.

V usage is TRBV5-1 and J usage is TRBJ1-3, with TRBD1 as a possible D gene (5 bases). This CDR3 is built from 15 residues. V lost 0 bases and J lost 4, with 11 bases in between. Germline CDR1 and CDR2: SGHRS and YFSETQ. This CDR3 is CASSLGGALGNTIYF. The CDR3 DNA sequence: TGCGCCAGCAGCTTGGGTGGGGCTTTGGGAAACACCATATATTTT.

This clone was observed a single time. The chain uses TRBV5-1 and TRBJ2-5, with TRBD2 matching 8 bases. This CDR3 has 16 residues. Germline CDR1 SGHRS, CDR2 YFSETQ. Unmatched junction bases numbered 10, after V lost 2 bases and J lost 4 bases. The CDR3 loop is CASSFGLAQWGETQYF. As DNA, the CDR3 is TGCGCCAGCAGCTTTGGACTAGCCCAGTGGGGAGAGACCCAGTACTTC.

The chain has TRBV5-1 and TRBJ1-2; the D is unclear. Between the trimmed V and J ends, which lost 4 bases and 3 bases, there was a span of 16 bases. Germline CDR1 and CDR2: SGHRS and YFSETQ. The CDR3 is 15 amino acids. The CDR3 protein is CASSLTTSGYYGYTF. In DNA form, the CDR3 reads TGCGCCAGCAGCCTAACGACGAGTGGGTACTATGGCTACACCTTC.

J is TRBJ2-3 and V is TRBV10-3; TRBD2 is a possible D gene (6 bases). The CDR3 totals 15 residues. CDR1 is ENHRY and CDR2 is SYGVKD in the germline V gene. V gave up 8 bases and J gave up 4 bases, with 19 bases separating them. The CDR3 nucleotides are TGTGCCATCGGGACGCCGGAGGGCAGGTCAGATACGCAGTATTTT. Translated, it gives CAIGTPEGRSDTQYF.

This sequence joins TRBV25-1 and TRBJ2-5; D is perhaps TRBD2 (5 bases). This CDR3 is 15 amino acids long. Per the germline V gene, CDR1 is MGHDK and CDR2 is SYGVNS. Trimming removed 3 bases from V and 4 bases from J, with 15 bases in between. DNA for the CDR3: TGTGCCAGCAGTGATCGGCGGGCTAAAGGAGAGACCCAGTACTTC. Residues: CASSDRRAKGETQYF.

The gene calls are TRBV30 and TRBJ1-4; D not certain. The germline V gene has CDR1 GTSNPN and CDR2 SVGIG (reference sequence). This CDR3 is built from 15 residues. Trimming stripped 1 base from V and 8 bases from J, with 17 bases between. DNA of the CDR3: TGTGCCTGGAGTGCACGGGCGCCACTTGTGGAAAAACTGTTTTTT. Its translation: CAWSARAPLVEKLFF.

The chain links TRBV6-1 to TRBJ1-2; 8 bases match TRBD1. This CDR3 spans 13 amino acids. From germline, CDR1 is MNHNS and CDR2 SASEGT. This chain's CDR3 is CASDRGANYGYTF. Here the CDR3 DNA reads TGTGCGTCAGACAGGGGAGCTAACTATGGCTACACCTTC.

The chain's CDR3 is CASRTSGIGTQYF. CDR3 bases: TGTGCCAGCCGGACTAGCGGGATAGGGACCCAGTACTTC. The rearrangement links TRBV19 to TRBJ2-5, with 12 nucleotides matching TRBD2. The germline CDR1 and CDR2 sequences are LNHDA and SQIVND (reference sequence). The junction had 6 bases not matched to a gene; V was cut back by 9 bases and J by 7 bases. This CDR3 comprises 13 residues.

This CDR3 reads CASSAGLAGYNEQFF. The CDR3 coding sequence is TGTGCCAGCAGCGCGGGACTAGCGGGTTACAATGAGCAGTTCTTC. The genes are TRBV9 and TRBJ2-1; 12 nucleotides line up with TRBD2. The trim removed 3 bases at V and 4 bases at J, leaving 2 bases unmatched. The CDR3 spans 15 residues. Per germline, CDR1 SGDLS and CDR2 YYNGEE. Together with reference TRBV9 and TRBJ2-1, the CDR3 gives the full variable domain: DSGVTQTPKHLITATGQRVTLRCSPRSGDLSVYWYQQSLDQGLQFLIQYYNGEERAKGNILERFSAQQFPDLHSELNLSSLELGDSALYFCASSAGLAGYNEQFFGPGTRLTVL.

This clone appeared a few times. The chain uses TRBV6-9 and TRBJ2-7; 10 nucleotides agree with TRBD2. The CDR3 length is 14 residues. Germline-derived CDR1 and CDR2 are MNHGY and SVAAGI. Germline trimming cut 7 bases from V and 2 bases from J; bases unmatched to any gene: 5. The CDR3 DNA is TGTGCCAGCACCCTAAGCGGGAGGGCCTACGAGCAGTACTTC. Its translation: CASTLSGRAYEQYF.

CDR3 protein: CASSSLRGLAGGEKFF. The CDR3 nucleotides read TGTGCCAGCAGCTCCCTGCGTGGACTAGCGGGAGGAGAGAAGTTCTTC. The chain employs TRBV7-8 and TRBJ2-1, with 14 bases lining up with TRBD2. V gave up 4 bases and J gave up 14 bases; unmatched junction bases: 13. CDR3 length: 16 amino acids. Germline V gene lookup returns CDR1 SGHVS and CDR2 FQNEAQ.

In its sample, this clone was seen once. V is TRBV2 and J is TRBJ2-7, with D perhaps being TRBD1 or TRBD2 (5 bases each). The CDR3 is 14 amino acids. Germline assignment: CDR1 SNHLY and CDR2 FYNNEI. The V and J ends lost 8 bases and 7 bases respectively, with 21 bases between them. CDR3 nucleotides: TGTGCCAGCTCGGGGCTAGGTTGGGTATATGAGCAGTACTTC. It encodes CASSGLGWVYEQYF. Variable domain in full (rest from reference TRBV2 and TRBJ2-7): EPEVTQTPSHQVTQMGQEVILRCVPISNHLYFYWYRQILGQKVEFLVSFYNNEISEKSEIFDDQFSVERPDGSNFTLKIRSTKLEDSAMYFCASSGLGWVYEQYFGPGTRLTVT.

The CDR3 spells CASSKNGDYGYTF. The DNA for the CDR3 is TGTGCCAGCAGCAAAAATGGGGATTATGGCTACACCTTC. The chain joins TRBV21-1 to TRBJ1-2. TRBV21-1 is marked as a pseudogene. This CDR3 spans 13 amino acids.

The chain joins TRBV7-9 to TRBJ2-1, with D unclear. Germline CDR1 SEHNR, CDR2 FQNEAQ (reference sequence). Trimming pared 5 bases from V and 6 bases from J, leaving 14 bases between. The CDR3 covers 14 residues. The CDR3 nucleotides are TGTGCCAGCAGCCCGTCTCCCCAAGTCAATGAGCAGTTCTTC. This encodes CASSPSPQVNEQFF.

This clone was recorded once. The rearrangement links TRBV5-4 to TRBJ2-5, with TRBD2 matching over 8 bases. This CDR3 spans 15 amino acids. Germline values: CDR1 SGHNT, CDR2 YYREEE (reference sequence). V lost 2 bases to trimming and J lost 5 bases; unmatched junction nucleotides: 8. The CDR3: CASSLNSGIGETQYF. DNA of the CDR3: TGTGCCAGCAGCTTAAATAGCGGGATTGGGGAGACCCAGTACTTC. Full variable domain (rest looked up from reference TRBV5-4 and TRBJ2-5): ETGVTQSPTHLIKTRGQQVTLRCSSQSGHNTVSWYQQALGQGPQFIFQYYREEENGRGNFPPRFSGLQFPNYSSELNVNALELDDSALYLCASSLNSGIGETQYFGPGTRLLVL.

The chain links TRBV13 to TRBJ2-7; D is unresolved. CDR1 and CDR2 (germline): PRHDT, FYEKMQ (reference sequence). V lost 3 bases and J 7 bases, leaving 10 bases between the germline ends. The CDR3 covers 12 residues. The CDR3 region has the DNA TGTGCCAGCAGCTTCCAGTTGGGAGAGCAGTACTTC. This translates into CASSFQLGEQYF.

The CDR3 DNA follows: TGCAGCGGCCGGAAGGGGGCAGATACGCAGTATTTT. Translation gives CSGRKGADTQYF. The chain is built from TRBV29-1 and TRBJ2-3; maybe TRBD1 (6 bases). V dropped 7 bases and J dropped 4 bases, with 12 bases sitting between them. Germline CDR1 and CDR2: SQVTM and ANQGSEA. This CDR3 is built from 12 residues.

V usage is TRBV5-1 and J usage is TRBJ2-1; possible D gene TRBD1, 6 bases. This CDR3 comprises 15 residues. The V gene's germline CDR1 is SGHRS and CDR2 YFSETQ. V lost 5 bases and J lost 6, with 18 bases in between. The CDR3 DNA follows: TGCGCCAGCAGTCCCCAGGGGCTAACCCTCAATGAGCAGTTCTTC. Translation: CASSPQGLTLNEQFF.

The chain employs TRBV5-1 and TRBJ2-5, with TRBD1 identical over 8 bases. The CDR3 is 14 amino acids. V shed 7 bases and J 5 bases; nucleotides not matched to a gene: 10. The germline V gene has CDR1 SGHRS and CDR2 YFSETQ. DNA of the CDR3: TGCGCCAGCCACCCGGGACAGGCGGCGGAGACCCAGTACTTC. Encoded protein: CASHPGQAAETQYF.

The CDR3 is CASSLPRLVGETYNEQFF. The CDR3 DNA sequence: TGTGCCAGCAGCTTACCCCGCCTCGTGGGAGAAACCTACAATGAGCAGTTCTTC. This chain connects TRBV7-9 to TRBJ2-1; D is possibly TRBD2 (5 bases). This CDR3 comprises 18 residues. Between the trimmed V and J ends, which lost 2 bases and 2 bases, there was a span of 19 bases. Germline V gene sequence: CDR1 SEHNR, CDR2 FQNEAQ (reference sequence). The variable domain in full, completed from reference TRBV7-9 and TRBJ2-1, reads DTGVSQNPRHKITKRGQNVTFRCDPISEHNRLYWYRQTLGQGPEFLTYFQNEAQLEKSRLLSDRFSAERPKGSFSTLEIQRTEQGDSAMYLCASSLPRLVGETYNEQFFGPGTRLTVL.

CDR3 in amino acids: CASSMVGTDTQYF. CDR3 in DNA: TGTGCCAGTAGTATGGTGGGTACAGATACGCAGTATTTT. The gene calls are TRBV19 and TRBJ2-3; D gene ambiguous. The CDR3 covers 13 residues. V lost 3 bases and J 3 bases, leaving 7 bases between the germline ends. CDR1 and CDR2 from the germline V gene are LNHDA and SQIVND (reference sequence).

V gene TRBV18 combines with J gene TRBJ1-1, with D possibly being TRBD1 (5 bases). Trimming cost V 3 bases and J 6 bases, with 20 bases left between them. The CDR3 is made up of 16 amino acids. CDR1 is KGHSH, CDR2 LQKENI, per germline. CDR3: CASSPPSLGGHPEAFF. DNA of the CDR3: TGTGCCAGCTCACCGCCGTCACTTGGTGGACATCCTGAAGCTTTCTTT. The variable domain in full, with the rest retrieved from reference TRBV18 and TRBJ1-1, is NAGVMQNPRHLVRRRGQEARLRCSPMKGHSHVYWYRQLPEEGLKFMVYLQKENIIDESGMPKERFSAEFPKEGPSILRIQQVVRGDSAAYFCASSPPSLGGHPEAFFGQGTRLTVV.

This sequence joins TRBV19 and TRBJ2-3, with TRBD1 matching 7 bases. From germline, CDR1 is LNHDA and CDR2 SQIVND (reference sequence). The CDR3 is made up of 14 amino acids. V dropped 10 bases and J dropped 6; count of bases not matched to a gene: 13. The CDR3 region has the DNA TGTGCCACTAAGAGAAGACAGGGACGGGATACGCAGTATTTT. Protein: CATKRRQGRDTQYF.

V gene TRBV5-4 combines with J gene TRBJ2-5; TRBD2 aligns across 10 bases. Germline V CDR1 and CDR2: SGHNT, YYREEE (reference sequence). Germline trimming cut 8 bases from V and 3 bases from J; bases unmatched to any gene: 7. The CDR3 runs 14 residues. The DNA for the CDR3 is TGTGCCAGTCAGCGGGAGGGCCGAGAAGAGACCCAGTACTTC. It specifies CASQREGREETQYF.

Details on this clone: Other DNA sequences in this specimen translate into the identical CDR3. This chain uses TRBV6-1 with TRBJ1-5; D gene unclear. Trimming removed 6 bases at V and 4 bases at J, with 16 bases between. Germline values: CDR1 MNHNS, CDR2 SASEGT. This CDR3 comprises 15 residues. The CDR3 spells CASSQDLWGNQPQHF. The CDR3 DNA follows: TGTGCCAGCAGCCAGGACCTGTGGGGTAATCAGCCCCAGCATTTT.

J is TRBJ2-1 and V is TRBV7-3, with D unresolved. The CDR3 consists of 13 residues. V gave up 2 bases and J gave up 5 bases, with 7 bases separating them. Germline loops: CDR1 SGHTA, CDR2 FQGTGA. The CDR3 DNA reads as TGTGCCAGCAGCTTAGGGTCGGACAATGAGCAGTTCTTC. It translates to CASSLGSDNEQFF.

The chain carries TRBV4-3 and TRBJ2-1; either TRBD1 or TRBD2 may fit D (6 bases each). Germline CDR1 and CDR2: LGHNA and YSLEER. V lost 4 bases and J lost 3, with 16 bases in between. This CDR3 comprises 16 residues. CDR3 protein: CASSPSRDNYYNEQFF. The CDR3 DNA reads as TGCGCCAGCAGCCCCTCGCGGGACAACTACTACAATGAGCAGTTCTTC.

This chain links TRBV5-1 with TRBJ2-1; the D gene could be TRBD1 or TRBD2 (5 bases each). The CDR3 consists of 15 residues. The germline gives CDR1 SGHRS, CDR2 YFSETQ. The germline V and J ends were trimmed by 1 base and 9 bases, with 17 bases remaining between them. The CDR3 DNA follows: TGCGCCAGCAGCTTGTTTAGGGCTTCTGGGGGTGAGCAGTTCTTC. Translated, it gives CASSLFRASGGEQFF.